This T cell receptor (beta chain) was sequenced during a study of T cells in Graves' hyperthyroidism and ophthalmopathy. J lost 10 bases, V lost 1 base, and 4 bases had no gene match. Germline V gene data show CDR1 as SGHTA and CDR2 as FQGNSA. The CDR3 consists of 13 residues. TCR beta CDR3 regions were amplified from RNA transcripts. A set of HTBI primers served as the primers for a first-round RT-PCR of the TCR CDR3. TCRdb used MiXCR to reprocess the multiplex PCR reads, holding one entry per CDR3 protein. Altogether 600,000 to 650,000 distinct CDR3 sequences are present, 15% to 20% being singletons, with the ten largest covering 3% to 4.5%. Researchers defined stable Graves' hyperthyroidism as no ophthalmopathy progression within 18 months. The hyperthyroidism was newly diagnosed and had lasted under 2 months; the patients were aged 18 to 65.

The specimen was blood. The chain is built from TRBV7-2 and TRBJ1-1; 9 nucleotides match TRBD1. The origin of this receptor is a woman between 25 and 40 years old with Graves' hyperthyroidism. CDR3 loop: CASSLGTGDSAFF. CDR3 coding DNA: TGTGCCAGCAGCTTAGGGACAGGGGATTCAGCTTTCTTT.